The next 8 T cell receptor beta chains were all read from a single sample in a study of blood T cell repertoires in COVID-19. Data came from immunoSEQ multiplex PCR; TCRdb stores just in-frame clones and leaves some out. Among 130,000 to 150,000 clones listed, roughly 90% were seen once. Sequencing was carried out using PBMCs or T cells enriched from blood (not recorded which). All receptors come from a woman in her thirties with acute COVID-19.

The chain joins TRBV11-2 to TRBJ1-2; D unresolved. This CDR3 has 13 amino acids. CDR1 and CDR2 from the germline V gene are SGHAT and FQNNGV. V was shortened by 5 bases and J by 0 bases, with 7 bases between the two germline ends. The CDR3 spells CASSVGANYGYTF. CDR3 sequence (DNA): TGTGCCAGCAGCGTCGGGGCTAACTATGGCTACACCTTC. Drawing the rest from reference TRBV11-2 and TRBJ1-2, the complete variable domain is EAGVAQSPRYKIIEKRQSVAFWCNPISGHATLYWYQQILGQGPKLLIQFQNNGVVDDSQLPKDRFSAERLKGVDSTLKIQPAKLEDSAVYLCASSVGANYGYTFGSGTRLTVV.

The chain is built from TRBV28 and TRBJ1-3; no clear D. Germline assignment: CDR1 MDHEN and CDR2 SYDVKM. V was trimmed by 1 base and J by 4 bases, leaving 8 bases between them. CDR3 length: 14 residues. CDR3 amino acids: CASSLFLPGNTIYF. The CDR3 DNA follows: TGTGCCAGCAGTTTATTCCTCCCGGGAAACACCATATATTTT.

J is TRBJ2-7 and V is TRBV11-2; D is unresolved. Trimming took 2 bases from V and 2 from J, leaving 4 bases between them. CDR1 and CDR2 from the germline V gene are SGHAT and FQNNGV. The CDR3 extends over 12 amino acids. Here the CDR3 reads CASSLQTYEQYF. CDR3 nucleotides: TGTGCCAGCAGCTTACAGACCTACGAGCAGTACTTC.

The chain recombines TRBV5-1 with TRBJ2-5; D possibly corresponds to TRBD2 (5 bases). Germline loops: CDR1 SGHRS, CDR2 YFSETQ. The CDR3 sequence is 15 residues long. V was trimmed by 0 bases and J by 5 bases, leaving 14 bases between them. The CDR3 sequence: CASSLAGLAGETQYF. The CDR3 bases are TGCGCCAGCAGCTTGGCCGGTCTAGCCGGGGAGACCCAGTACTTC.

In its sample, this clone was seen a few times. V gene TRBV12-5 combines with J gene TRBJ2-2, with 9 bases fitting TRBD1. J gave up 4 bases and V 2 bases, and 11 bases lay outside the gene matches. The CDR3 is 18 residues long. CDR1 is LGHNT and CDR2 is FRNRAP in the germline V gene. The CDR3 region is CASGLTLDGTGSTGELFF. CDR3 DNA: TGTGCTAGTGGTTTGACTTTGGATGGGACAGGGAGCACCGGGGAGCTGTTTTTT.

This clone was detected only once. The rearrangement joins TRBV7-2 to TRBJ2-4, with 9 bases aligning to TRBD1. The junction had 10 bases not matched to a gene; V was cut back by 4 bases and J by 0 bases. The length of the CDR3 is 18 residues. The germline V gene encodes CDR1 SGHTA and CDR2 FQGNSA. DNA for the CDR3: TGTGCCAGCAGCTATTACGTAACAGGGGGCGCAGCCAAAAACATTCAGTACTTC. Encoded protein: CASSYYVTGGAAKNIQYF. The whole variable domain, filled in from reference TRBV7-2 and TRBJ2-4, reads GAGVSQSPSNKVTEKGKDVELRCDPISGHTALYWYRQSLGQGLEFLIYFQGNSAPDKSGLPSDRFSAERTGGSVSTLTIQRTQQEDSAVYLCASSYYVTGGAAKNIQYFGAGTRLSVL.

The chain links TRBV7-9 to TRBJ1-4, with 9 bases lining up with TRBD1. The CDR3 consists of 17 residues. V lost 5 bases to trimming and J lost 7 bases; unmatched junction nucleotides: 14. Germline-derived CDR1 and CDR2 are SEHNR and FQNEAQ (reference sequence). The CDR3 DNA sequence: TGTGCCAGCAGCCCAAACAGGGGGCGGACAGTGGGTGAAAAACTGTTTTTT. Its protein is CASSPNRGRTVGEKLFF.

The chain is built from TRBV3-1 (or the pseudogene TRBV3-2) and TRBJ2-1; 12 nucleotides align to TRBD2. V gave up 2 bases and J gave up 7 bases; unmatched junction bases: 3. The germline V gene encodes CDR1 LGHDT and CDR2 YNNKEL (reference sequence). This CDR3 contains 15 residues. In DNA form, the CDR3 reads TGTGCCAGCAGCCAATCGACTAGCGGGAGAAATGAGCAGTTCTTC. Its protein is CASSQSTSGRNEQFF.